The sequence of this TCR beta chain was determined in a study of cytomegalovirus exposure and HLA in healthy donors. Study details: About four fifths of roughly 400 genotyped donors fell in the Caucasian-associated ancestry cluster. Regarding the study as a whole: According to the study, about 180 TCR beta chains were cytomegalovirus-associated. In a later analysis, several top co-occurrence clusters appeared linked to parvovirus B19, influenza, CMV and Epstein-Barr virus. Analysis was carried out at a later point, and it linked a missense DCLRE1C variant to TCR beta V- and J-gene trimming.

This CDR3 region has 20 residues. Trimming cost V 4 bases and J 1 base; bases outside gene matches: 12. CDR1 KGHSH and CDR2 LQKENI come from the germline V gene. The PCR had 60 Vbeta and 13 Jbeta primers. Data came from immunoSEQ multiplex PCR; TCRdb stores just in-frame clones and leaves some out. Among around 67,000 clones listed, approximately 58% were seen once. A remark on this clone: Its specificity is not known.

Sequenced sample: PBMCs. The receptor was isolated from a woman in her 50s in good health and CMV-seronegative. The V call is TRBV18, the J call TRBJ2-3, with TRBD2 matching 15 bases. CDR3 sequence: CASSRRTSGRDVYRTDTQYF. The CDR3 nucleotides read TGTGCCAGCTCACGACGGACTAGCGGGAGGGATGTGTATCGCACAGATACGCAGTATTTT.